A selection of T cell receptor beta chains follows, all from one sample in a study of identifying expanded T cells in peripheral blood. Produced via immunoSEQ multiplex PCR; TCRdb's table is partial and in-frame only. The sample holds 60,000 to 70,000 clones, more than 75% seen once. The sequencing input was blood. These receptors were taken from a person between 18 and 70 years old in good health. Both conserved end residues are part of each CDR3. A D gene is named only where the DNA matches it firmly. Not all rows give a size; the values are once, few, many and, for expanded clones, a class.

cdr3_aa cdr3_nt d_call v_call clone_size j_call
CASSLSGLAVRGETQYF TGTGCCAGCAGCTTAAGCGGACTAGCGGTACGAGGGGAGACCCAGTACTTC TRBD2 TRBV11-2 . TRBJ2-5
CASSRGRGKTLNYGYTF TGCGCCAGCAGCCGCGGGAGGGGGAAAACCCTTAACTATGGCTACACCTTC . TRBV5-1 . TRBJ1-2
CASSKVGRPDYEQYF TGTGCCAGCAGCAAGGTGGGCAGACCCGACTACGAGCAGTACTTC . TRBV7-8 . TRBJ2-7
CASSQGAARGSSYNEQFF TGCGCCAGCAGCCAGGGGGCCGCTAGGGGCAGCTCCTACAATGAGCAGTTCTTC . TRBV4-1 . TRBJ2-1
CASRGETGAFQPQHF TGTGCCAGTAGAGGGGAGACAGGGGCGTTTCAGCCCCAGCATTTT TRBD1 TRBV19 . TRBJ1-5
CASARGCEKLFF TGCGCCAGCGCTAGGGGATGTGAAAAACTGTTTTTT . TRBV23-1 . TRBJ1-4
CASSPSGGQGRAGELFF TGTGCCAGCTCACCATCCGGAGGACAGGGTAGAGCCGGGGAGCTGTTTTTT TRBD1 TRBV18 once TRBJ2-2
CASSSSGQSNQPQHF TGTGCCAGCAGCTCAAGCGGACAGAGCAATCAGCCCCAGCATTTT . TRBV7-9 few TRBJ1-5
CASSVQGTDVGETQYF TGTGCCAGCAGCGTACAGGGGACAGACGTCGGAGAGACCCAGTACTTC TRBD1 TRBV7-2 once TRBJ2-5
CASSLRDRELFF TGTGCCAGCAGTTTAAGGGACAGGGAGCTGTTTTTT . TRBV28 few TRBJ2-2
CASSQSIQGAGNTIYF TGCGCCAGCAGTCAATCAATCCAGGGAGCGGGAAACACCATATATTTT . TRBV23-1 . TRBJ1-3
CASSQVQGGNQPQHF TGTGCCAGCAGCCAAGTACAAGGGGGCAATCAGCCCCAGCATTTT . TRBV4-2 few TRBJ1-5
CASSSRAGTYEQYF TGTGCCAGCAGCTCCCGGGCTGGAACCTACGAGCAGTACTTC . TRBV5-4 . TRBJ2-7
CSQGQSYEQYF TGCAGTCAGGGGCAGTCCTACGAGCAGTACTTC . TRBV20-1 . TRBJ2-7
CASRTSGSGTEAFF TGTGCCAGCAGGACATCAGGGTCCGGCACTGAAGCTTTCTTT . TRBV28 . TRBJ1-1
CASSTSGSGEQFF TGTGCCAGCAGTACTAGCGGGAGCGGCGAGCAGTTCTTC TRBD2 TRBV6-4 once TRBJ2-1
CASSLGLSGELFF TGTGCCAGCAGCTTAGGGCTCAGCGGGGAGCTGTTTTTT . TRBV7-9 . TRBJ2-2